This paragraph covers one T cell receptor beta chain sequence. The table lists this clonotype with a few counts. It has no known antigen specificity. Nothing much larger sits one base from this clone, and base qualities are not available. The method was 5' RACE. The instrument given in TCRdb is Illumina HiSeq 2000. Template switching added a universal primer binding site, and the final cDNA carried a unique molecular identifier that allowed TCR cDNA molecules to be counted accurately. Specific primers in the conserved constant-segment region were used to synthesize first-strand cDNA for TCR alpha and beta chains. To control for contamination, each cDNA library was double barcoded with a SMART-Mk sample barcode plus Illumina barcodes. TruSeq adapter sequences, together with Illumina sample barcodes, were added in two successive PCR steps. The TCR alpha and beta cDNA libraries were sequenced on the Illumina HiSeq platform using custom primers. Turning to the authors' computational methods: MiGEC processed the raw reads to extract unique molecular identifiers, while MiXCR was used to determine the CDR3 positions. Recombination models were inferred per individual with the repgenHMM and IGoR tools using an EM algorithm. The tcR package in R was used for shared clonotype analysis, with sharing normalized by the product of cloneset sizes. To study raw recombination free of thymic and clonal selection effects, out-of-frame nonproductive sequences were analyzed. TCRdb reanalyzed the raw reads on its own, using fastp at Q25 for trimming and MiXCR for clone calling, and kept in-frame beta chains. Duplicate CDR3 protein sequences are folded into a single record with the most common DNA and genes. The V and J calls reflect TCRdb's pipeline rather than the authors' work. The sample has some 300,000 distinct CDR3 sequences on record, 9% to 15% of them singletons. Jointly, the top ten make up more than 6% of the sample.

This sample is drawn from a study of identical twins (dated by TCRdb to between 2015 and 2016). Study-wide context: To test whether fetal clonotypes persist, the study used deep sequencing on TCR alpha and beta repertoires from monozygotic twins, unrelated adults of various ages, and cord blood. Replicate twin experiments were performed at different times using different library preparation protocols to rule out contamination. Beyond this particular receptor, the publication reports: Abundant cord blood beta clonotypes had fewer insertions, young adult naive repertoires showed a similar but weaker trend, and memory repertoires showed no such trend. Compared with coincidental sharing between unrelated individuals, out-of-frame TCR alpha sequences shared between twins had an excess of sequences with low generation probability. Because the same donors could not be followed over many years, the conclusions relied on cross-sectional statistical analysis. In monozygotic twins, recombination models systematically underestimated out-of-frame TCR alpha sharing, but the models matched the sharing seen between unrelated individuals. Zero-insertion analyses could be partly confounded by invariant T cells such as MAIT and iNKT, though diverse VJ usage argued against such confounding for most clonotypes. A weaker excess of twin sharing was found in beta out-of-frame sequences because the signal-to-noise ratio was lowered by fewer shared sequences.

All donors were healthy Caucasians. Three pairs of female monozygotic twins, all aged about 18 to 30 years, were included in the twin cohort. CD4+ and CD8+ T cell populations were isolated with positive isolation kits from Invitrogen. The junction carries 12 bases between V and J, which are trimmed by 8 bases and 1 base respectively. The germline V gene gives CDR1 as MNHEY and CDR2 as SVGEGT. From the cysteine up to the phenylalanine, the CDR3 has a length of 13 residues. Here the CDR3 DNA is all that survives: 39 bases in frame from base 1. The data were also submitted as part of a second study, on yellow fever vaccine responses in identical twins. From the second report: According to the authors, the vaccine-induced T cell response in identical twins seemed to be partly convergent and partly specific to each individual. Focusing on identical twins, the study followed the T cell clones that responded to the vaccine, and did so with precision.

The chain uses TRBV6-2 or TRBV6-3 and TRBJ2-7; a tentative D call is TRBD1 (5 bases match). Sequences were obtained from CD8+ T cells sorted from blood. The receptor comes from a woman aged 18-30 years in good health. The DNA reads TGTGCCAGCGAAGTGGACACTTCCTACGAGCAGTACTTC. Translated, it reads CASEVDTSYEQYF.